The source of this T cell receptor beta chain is a study of blood T cell repertoires in COVID-19. The CDR3 length is 15 residues. After removal of 7 bases from V and 4 bases from J, the junction contained 13 bases not matched to a gene. Germline V CDR1 and CDR2: MNHEY, SVGAGI. The method was immunoSEQ multiplex PCR; TCRdb's version includes in-frame clones alone and lacks a portion of them. The sample gives about 190,000 clones, approximately 84% of which show up once; roughly 5% is in the top ten. This clone was seen just once. The chain employs TRBV6-5 and TRBJ2-7; the match to TRBD1 covers 7 bases. This receptor was taken from a woman in her 70s with active or convalescent COVID-19. Sequencing used peripheral blood. Here the CDR3 reads CASNTMDRIPYEQYF. The CDR3 nucleotides read TGTGCCAGCAACACCATGGACAGGATTCCTTACGAGCAGTACTTC.